This T cell receptor (beta chain) came from a study of blood T cell repertoires in COVID-19. Across the whole study: Acute and convalescent COVID-19 samples came from the United States, Italy and Spain. The analysed material was cDNA or gDNA that came from T cells, B-cell-depleted T cells, or PBMCs.

With 3 bases removed from V and 8 bases from J, the gap between germline ends came to 17 bases. The CDR3 totals 15 residues. The germline CDR1 and CDR2 sequences are SGDLS and YYNGEE. Authors' data handling: Estimation of nucleated cell counts relied on the amplification of reference gene primers. The table came from immunoSEQ multiplex PCR; TCRdb's copy has only in-frame clones and leaves some out. V, J and clone size are those of that table, while D and trimming were read from the DNA. The sample has 120,000 to 150,000 clones; roughly 88% are singletons. Specimen: peripheral blood. This sequence was found in a man aged 55 to 69 with active or convalescent COVID-19. The chain carries TRBV9 and TRBJ1-4, with D tentatively TRBD1 (6 bases). The chain's CDR3 is CASSAPGHGIEKLFF. As DNA, the CDR3 is TGTGCCAGCAGCGCGCCGGGACACGGCATCGAAAAACTGTTTTTT. Based on the CDR3 plus reference TRBV9 and TRBJ1-4, the full variable domain is DSGVTQTPKHLITATGQRVTLRCSPRSGDLSVYWYQQSLDQGLQFLIQYYNGEERAKGNILERFSAQQFPDLHSELNLSSLELGDSALYFCASSAPGHGIEKLFFGSGTQLSVL.